These T cell receptor beta chains were read from a single sample in a study of cytomegalovirus exposure and HLA in healthy donors. Using immunoSEQ multiplex PCR, the repertoire was profiled, and TCRdb retains in-frame clones only, with some absent. Counted here are fewer than 150,000 clones, about three quarters occurring once; the ten biggest clones make up over 25%. Sequenced sample: PBMCs. The source of these receptors is a man aged 55 to 70 in good health and CMV-seropositive. Both conserved end residues are part of each CDR3. Fields, in order: clone size, J gene, V gene, D gene, CDR3 protein, CDR3 DNA. The D gene is left open where the match is weak. Size values are once, few and many counts, or a class for expanded clones, and some rows have none.

- | TRBJ1-1 | TRBV7-8 | TRBD1 | CASSPVRGPEAFF | TGTGCCAGCAGCCCGGTCAGGGGGCCTGAAGCTTTCTTT
few | TRBJ1-4 | TRBV6-1 | TRBD1 | CASTGGRREKLFF | TGTGCCAGCACAGGGGGACGCAGGGAAAAACTGTTTTTT
few | TRBJ2-3 | TRBV30 | - | CAWKGARGTSDTQYF | TGTGCCTGGAAGGGGGCGAGAGGGACTTCAGATACGCAGTATTTT
- | TRBJ2-5 | TRBV5-1 | - | CASSFGPRGYETQYF | TGCGCCAGCAGCTTTGGTCCTAGGGGATATGAGACCCAGTACTTC
few | TRBJ2-5 | TRBV5-1 | TRBD2 | CASSLGGLAGQETQYF | TGCGCCAGCAGCTTGGGCGGACTAGCGGGGCAAGAGACCCAGTACTTC
once | TRBJ1-1 | TRBV7-6 | TRBD1 | CASSQTPGTANTEAFF | TGTGCCAGCAGCCAAACCCCCGGGACAGCGAACACTGAAGCTTTCTTT
- | TRBJ2-7 | TRBV21-1 | - | CASSQPTGRTYEQYF | TGTGCCAGCAGCCAGCCGACAGGGAGAACCTACGAGCAGTACTTC
few | TRBJ1-2 | TRBV7-8 | - | CASSSLLNFYGYTF | TGTGCCAGCAGCTCACTCCTAAACTTCTATGGCTACACCTTC
- | TRBJ2-2 | TRBV7-2 | - | CASSSRDLGGELFF | TGTGCCAGCAGCTCCCGGGACTTGGGCGGGGAGCTGTTTTTT
- | TRBJ2-7 | TRBV6-5 | - | CASSPDGYEQYF | TGTGCCAGCAGCCCAGACGGGTACGAGCAGTACTTC
- | TRBJ1-1 | TRBV6-6 | - | CASSSDSMNTEAFF | TGTGCCAGCAGCTCGGACAGTATGAACACTGAAGCTTTCTTT
- | TRBJ1-1 | TRBV25-1 | - | CASSDRKGGTGTEAFF | TGTGCCAGCAGTGATAGAAAGGGGGGGACGGGGACTGAAGCTTTCTTT
- | TRBJ1-4 | TRBV4-1 | - | CASSQEVRSNEKLFF | TGCGCCAGCAGCCAAGAGGTACGGAGCAATGAAAAACTGTTTTTT
- | TRBJ1-6 | TRBV10-3 | TRBD1 | CAISGAGGQSPLHF | TGTGCCATCAGTGGGGCAGGGGGCCAATCACCCCTCCACTTT
- | TRBJ2-1 | TRBV10-2 | - | CASSDRLAINEQFF | TGCGCCAGCAGTGATCGGCTAGCAATCAATGAGCAGTTCTTC
few | TRBJ2-5 | TRBV5-1 | - | CASSLEAGALYETQYF | TGCGCCAGCAGCTTGGAGGCGGGGGCCCTATATGAGACCCAGTACTTC
few | TRBJ1-2 | TRBV19 | - | CASSPTPADSGGYTF | TGTGCCAGTAGCCCCACCCCAGCTGACTCGGGGGGCTACACCTTC
once | TRBJ2-5 | TRBV4-1 | TRBD2 | CASSKASGLQETQYF | TGCGCCAGCAGTAAGGCTAGCGGGCTCCAAGAGACCCAGTACTTC
few | TRBJ1-1 | TRBV6-1 | - | CASSEAEWGPGAFF | TGTGCCAGCAGTGAAGCAGAATGGGGGCCTGGGGCTTTCTTT
- | TRBJ2-1 | TRBV27 | TRBD2 | CASSTRLAGGSSYNEQFF | TGTGCCAGCTCGACCAGGCTAGCGGGGGGTTCTTCCTACAATGAGCAGTTCTTC
- | TRBJ1-1 | TRBV6-6 | - | CASSKPGQNTEAFF | TGTGCCAGCAGCAAACCCGGACAGAACACTGAAGCTTTCTTT
few | TRBJ2-3 | TRBV7-2 | TRBD2 | CASTKGLAGGADTQYF | TGTGCCAGCACCAAGGGCCTAGCGGGGGGCGCAGATACGCAGTATTTT
- | TRBJ1-2 | TRBV9 | TRBD1 | CASGDRGHGYTF | TGTGCCAGCGGCGACAGGGGGCATGGCTACACCTTC
- | TRBJ1-5 | TRBV7-6 | TRBD1 | CASSLVGGGAGQPQHF | TGTGCCAGCAGCTTAGTAGGAGGGGGCGCGGGACAGCCCCAGCATTTT
once | TRBJ2-1 | TRBV7-2 | TRBD2 | CASSFTSGGYNEQFF | TGTGCCAGCAGTTTTACTAGCGGGGGATACAATGAGCAGTTCTTC
- | TRBJ1-1 | TRBV6-1 | TRBD1 | CASSVAGGQGAPTEAFF | TGTGCCAGCAGTGTGGCCGGGGGACAGGGGGCGCCCACTGAAGCTTTCTTT
- | TRBJ2-3 | TRBV4-1 | TRBD2 | CASSQGLAGGRGTDTQYF | TGCGCCAGCAGCCAGGGACTAGCGGGAGGGAGGGGGACAGATACGCAGTATTTT
- | TRBJ2-3 | TRBV6-6 | - | CASEPQDTDTQYF | TGTGCCTCCGAGCCGCAGGACACAGATACGCAGTATTTT
- | TRBJ2-1 | TRBV15 | TRBD2 | CATSSEILAGLYNEQFF | TGTGCCACCAGCAGTGAGATACTAGCGGGGCTTTACAATGAGCAGTTCTTC
once | TRBJ2-2 | TRBV7-2 | TRBD2 | CASSFGLAPLGGELFF | TGTGCCAGCAGCTTCGGACTAGCGCCACTAGGGGGGGAGCTGTTTTTT
- | TRBJ1-2 | TRBV9 | TRBD1 | CASSVDRQGAMDGYTF | TGTGCCAGCAGCGTAGATCGACAGGGGGCGATGGATGGCTACACCTTC
many | TRBJ1-4 | TRBV11-2 | - | CASSLARGANEKLFF | TGTGCCAGCAGCTTAGCCAGGGGAGCTAATGAAAAACTGTTTTTT
once | TRBJ2-7 | TRBV6-1 | TRBD2 | CASKRERGRPYEQYF | TGTGCCAGCAAGAGGGAGCGGGGGAGACCCTACGAGCAGTACTTC
- | TRBJ2-7 | TRBV28 | TRBD2 | CASSLRRDSGGSSYEQYF | TGTGCCAGCAGTTTAAGGCGTGATAGCGGGGGGAGCTCCTACGAGCAGTACTTC
- | TRBJ2-7 | TRBV6-5 | - | CASSYDPNYEQYF | TGTGCCAGCAGTTACGATCCTAACTACGAGCAGTACTTC
- | TRBJ2-2 | TRBV19 | - | CASSARGGLEGGELFF | TGTGCCAGTAGTGCCCGGGGAGGCCTGGAGGGTGGGGAGCTGTTTTTT
few | TRBJ2-7 | TRBV18 | - | CASSPARDYEQYF | TGTGCCAGCTCACCAGCGAGGGACTACGAGCAGTACTTC
once | TRBJ2-1 | TRBV19 | - | CASSIWATSSYNEQFF | TGTGCCAGTAGTATTTGGGCAACCAGCTCCTACAATGAGCAGTTCTTC
- | TRBJ2-1 | TRBV29-1 | - | CSASMHYNEQFF | TGCAGCGCCTCTATGCACTACAATGAGCAGTTCTTC
- | TRBJ2-2 | TRBV7-3 | - | CASSSTLAANTGELFF | TGTGCCAGCAGCTCGACACTAGCCGCGAACACCGGGGAGCTGTTTTTT
- | TRBJ2-3 | TRBV6-6 | - | CASTFTDTQYF | TGTGCCAGCACCTTCACAGATACGCAGTATTTT
- | TRBJ1-1 | TRBV27 | - | CASSLRAGTTEAFF | TGTGCCAGCAGTTTACGTGCAGGAACCACTGAAGCTTTCTTT
- | TRBJ1-6 | TRBV30 | TRBD1 | CAWSPSRGQGDNSPLHF | TGTGCCTGGAGCCCTAGTCGAGGGCAGGGGGATAATTCACCCCTCCACTTT
- | TRBJ2-5 | TRBV11-1 | - | CASSPKDFVETQYF | TGTGCCAGCAGTCCAAAGGACTTTGTGGAGACCCAGTACTTC
- | TRBJ2-7 | TRBV6-6 | - | CASGSYEQYF | TGTGCCAGCGGTAGCTACGAGCAGTACTTC
- | TRBJ2-1 | TRBV7-8 | TRBD2 | CASSLIAGANNEQFF | TGTGCCAGCAGCTTGATAGCGGGGGCAAACAATGAGCAGTTCTTC
few | TRBJ1-2 | TRBV6-5 | TRBD1 | CASSYAQGAFLYGYTF | TGTGCCAGCAGTTACGCTCAGGGGGCCTTTCTCTATGGCTACACCTTC
- | TRBJ2-7 | TRBV2 | TRBD2 | CASLRGKASGGEQYF | TGTGCCAGCTTAAGAGGGAAGGCTAGCGGGGGCGAGCAGTACTTC
- | TRBJ2-7 | TRBV9 | TRBD1 | CASSVDTGAIGFYEQYF | TGTGCCAGCAGCGTAGATACAGGGGCGATTGGTTTTTACGAGCAGTACTTC
few | TRBJ1-3 | TRBV28 | TRBD1 | CASSPIQGARGNTIYF | TGTGCCAGCAGTCCAATACAGGGGGCAAGGGGAAACACCATATATTTT
- | TRBJ2-7 | TRBV2 | TRBD1 | CASSVLGQHTYEQYF | TGTGCCAGCAGTGTTTTGGGACAGCACACCTACGAGCAGTACTTC
- | TRBJ2-7 | TRBV7-9 | - | CASSLTGSSYEQYF | TGTGCCAGCAGCTTAACAGGTAGCTCCTACGAGCAGTACTTC
few | TRBJ2-7 | TRBV5-1 | - | CASSLAGGGSTYEQYF | TGCGCCAGCAGCTTGGCCGGAGGGGGCTCAACCTACGAGCAGTACTTC
few | TRBJ2-1 | TRBV5-6 | TRBD1 | CASTYRGLTHEQFF | TGTGCCAGCACTTACAGGGGCCTGACCCATGAGCAGTTCTTC
- | TRBJ1-2 | TRBV5-1 | TRBD1 | CASSKRTGEVFYGYTF | TGCGCCAGCAGCAAGAGGACAGGGGAGGTCTTCTATGGCTACACCTTC
- | TRBJ1-3 | TRBV29-1 | TRBD1 | CSVSPGTGLGNTIYF | TGCAGCGTTTCCCCCGGGACAGGGCTTGGAAACACCATATATTTT
- | TRBJ2-7 | TRBV30 | TRBD2 | CACTLTGGSSEQYF | TGTGCCTGCACACTGACGGGAGGGTCTAGCGAGCAGTACTTC
- | TRBJ1-5 | TRBV7-9 | - | CASSLSQDRNQPQHF | TGTGCCAGCAGCTTATCACAGGATCGCAATCAGCCCCAGCATTTT
once | TRBJ2-2 | TRBV10-3 | TRBD2 | CAITKGTSLAGELFF | TGTGCCATCACCAAGGGGACTAGTTTGGCCGGGGAGCTGTTTTTT